The entry below gives a single TCR beta chain sequence along with its context. Original methodology: Amplification from reference gene primers served as the basis for estimated nucleated cell counts. Clones were read by immunoSEQ multiplex PCR, and TCRdb kept only the in-frame ones, dropping some. V, J and clone size were drawn from that table, and D and trimming were deduced from the DNA. This sample has some 190,000 clones, with around 90% found just once. This CDR3 has 12 residues. The V and J ends lost 4 bases and 4 bases respectively, with 7 bases between them. The record originates from a study of blood T cell repertoires in COVID-19.

This receptor was obtained from a man aged 18 to 30 with active or convalescent COVID-19. The rearrangement links TRBV23-1 to TRBJ1-1; D unresolved. TRBV23-1 is annotated as an ORF whose role is uncertain. Sequencing input: peripheral blood. This chain's CDR3 is CASSPGGTEAFF. CDR3 nucleotide sequence: TGCGCCAGCAGTCCGGGTGGCACTGAAGCTTTCTTT.